Presented here are 13 T cell receptor beta chains from one specimen sequenced in a study of Graves' ophthalmopathy and Graves' hyperthyroidism (dated by TCRdb to the late 2010s). Instrument used: Illumina HiSeq 2000. For repertoire sequencing, the TCR beta CDR3 regions were amplified from RNA transcripts. A first-round RT-PCR used HTBI primers with the Qiagen OneStep RT-PCR kit, followed by a second-round multiplex PCR, size selection and purification. TCRdb reran the public reads through fastp at Q25 and MiXCR, keeping productive beta chains. For every CDR3 protein sequence, its rows merge into one entry that carries the most common genes and DNA. This sample holds around 1.1 million distinct CDR3 sequences; roughly 35% were observed only once. The biggest ten clones account for around 10% of the sample. The sequenced material came from peripheral blood or thyroid tissue (not recorded which). All receptors derive from an adult man with Graves' hyperthyroidism.

The rearrangement links TRBV10-3 to TRBJ1-1; 7 nucleotides agree with TRBD1. The V gene end was trimmed by 5 bases and the J gene end by 8 bases; junction bases not matched to a gene: 5. The germline V gene has CDR1 ENHRY and CDR2 SYGVKD. CDR3 length: 12 residues. As DNA, the CDR3 is TGTGCCATCAGTCTGACAGGGCAAGAAGCTTTCTTT. Translating it yields CAISLTGQEAFF.

The chain carries TRBV9 and TRBJ2-6; 7 positions agree with TRBD1. CDR1 is SGDLS and CDR2 is YYNGEE in the germline V gene. Unmatched junction bases numbered 7, after V lost 4 bases and J lost 0 bases. The length of the CDR3 is 17 residues. As DNA, the CDR3 is TGTGCCAGCAGCCCAACAGGGGCCTTCTCTGGGGCCAACGTCCTGACTTTC. It encodes CASSPTGAFSGANVLTF.

This clonotype was counted ten times or more. The gene calls are TRBV29-1 and TRBJ2-7; 7 nucleotides match TRBD2. The V and J ends lost 7 bases and 5 bases, in that order; junction bases with no gene match: 11. Germline-derived CDR1 and CDR2 are SQVTM and ANQGSEA. The length of the CDR3 is 13 residues. CDR3 bases: TGCAGCGCCCGAAGGGCTAGCGGTCACGAGCAGTACTTC. Translating gives CSARRASGHEQYF.

V gene TRBV30 combines with J gene TRBJ2-7, with D perhaps TRBD1 (5 bases). The V end lost 2 bases, the J end lost 0 bases, and 11 bases lay between the germline ends. Germline CDR1 reads GTSNPN; CDR2 reads SVGIG (reference sequence). The CDR3 is made up of 14 amino acids. CDR3 coding DNA: TGTGCCTGGAGTCAGAGACAGAACTCCTACGAGCAGTACTTC. The encoded protein is CAWSQRQNSYEQYF. The full variable domain, its missing parts supplied by reference TRBV30 and TRBJ2-7, is SQTIHQWPATLVQPVGSPLSLECTVEGTSNPNLYWYRQAAGRGLQLLFYSVGIGQISSEVPQNLSASRPQDRQFILSSKKLLLSDSGFYLCAWSQRQNSYEQYFGPGTRLTVT.

This clonotype was picked up many times. This chain connects TRBV15 to TRBJ1-4; TRBD1 might be the D (5 bases). Germline lookup yields CDR1 LNHNV and CDR2 YYDKDF (reference sequence). Trimming cost V 4 bases and J 0 bases, with 9 bases left between them. This CDR3 comprises 15 residues. The CDR3 nucleotides read TGTGCCACCAGCATGAGAGGGGCAACTAATGAAAAACTGTTTTTT. This translates into CATSMRGATNEKLFF.

The chain links TRBV2 to TRBJ1-6; D ambiguous. Per germline, CDR1 SNHLY and CDR2 FYNNEI. The CDR3 runs 13 residues. V lost 7 bases, J lost 8 bases, and 12 bases lay in between. The CDR3 reads CASMRYSDSPLHF. In nucleotides, the CDR3 is TGTGCCAGCATGAGATACAGCGATTCACCCCTCCACTTT.

The table lists this clonotype with many counts. The genes are TRBV19 and TRBJ2-6; no firm D call. CDR1 is LNHDA and CDR2 is SQIVND in the germline V gene (reference sequence). The V end lost 7 bases, the J end lost 0 bases, and 7 bases lay between the germline ends. The CDR3 contains 14 residues. For the CDR3, the DNA is TGTGCCAGTACCCCCATCTCTGGGGCCAACGTCCTGACTTTC. It encodes CASTPISGANVLTF.

Many counts were recorded for this clonotype. This sequence joins TRBV29-1 and TRBJ1-1; perhaps TRBD1 as D (6 bases). Germline V CDR1 and CDR2: SQVTM, ANQGSEA. V was shortened by 8 bases and J by 10 bases, with 17 bases between the two germline ends. The CDR3 length is 11 residues. CDR3: CSSGDMGGAFF. The CDR3 region has the DNA TGCAGCTCCGGGGACATGGGTGGAGCTTTCTTT.

The CDR3 region is CATSRDFGDSYGYTF. CDR3 bases: TGTGCCACCAGCAGAGATTTCGGGGACAGTTATGGCTACACCTTC. The rearrangement uses TRBV15 and TRBJ1-2; 7 nucleotides agree with TRBD1. The germline gives CDR1 LNHNV, CDR2 YYDKDF (reference sequence). Germline trimming cut 0 bases from V and 5 bases from J; bases unmatched to any gene: 6. This CDR3 is 15 amino acids long.

Points on this clonotype: A much more abundant neighbour one base away suggests this may be a read error. The CDR3 spells CASSRTNQPSYGQYF. CDR3 bases: TGTGCCAGCAGCAGGACAAACCAACCCTCCTACGGGCAGTACTTC. The chain has TRBV25-1 and TRBJ2-7, with D perhaps matching TRBD1 (5 bases). This CDR3 region has 15 residues. Germline V gene sequence: CDR1 MGHDK, CDR2 SYGVNS.

The table lists this clonotype with a few counts. The chain employs TRBV28 and TRBJ2-5; 7 bases line up with TRBD1. Germline values: CDR1 MDHEN, CDR2 SYDVKM. J was trimmed by 1 base and V by 3 bases; bases with no gene match: 11. The CDR3 totals 17 residues. DNA for the CDR3: TGTGCCAGCAGTTTCCAAGGACAGGCCACCGGCCAAGAGACCCAGTACTTC. Protein sequence: CASSFQGQATGQETQYF.

V and J are TRBV6-9 and TRBJ2-5; D remains unclear. Germline V gives CDR1 MNHGY, CDR2 SVAAGI. The CDR3 sequence is 18 residues long. V gave up 6 bases and J gave up 0 bases, with 23 bases separating them. CDR3 residues: CASRKAYHRRAYQETQYF. CDR3 bases: TGTGCCAGCAGAAAAGCTTACCATAGACGGGCGTACCAAGAGACCCAGTACTTC.

This clonotype has at least ten counts. This chain links TRBV20-1 with TRBJ1-2; D is perhaps TRBD1 (5 bases). Per the germline V gene, CDR1 is DFQATT and CDR2 is SNEGSKA (reference sequence). The length of the CDR3 is 14 residues. Trimming took off 8 bases at V and 0 bases at J, with 16 bases between the two ends. In DNA, the CDR3 is TGCAGTTCGACAGTGGGGGTTACTAACTATGGCTACACCTTC. Its translation: CSSTVGVTNYGYTF.